These 9 T cell receptor beta chains were all obtained from the same sample, sequenced in a study of a mutant IDH1 vaccine in newly diagnosed glioma. As for time point: week 11, during vaccination. Each dose of the vaccine consisted of 300 ug of mutant IDH1 20-mer peptide, with topical imiquimod. Libraries were prepared by immunoSEQ multiplex PCR; TCRdb keeps only in-frame clonotypes and omits some of them. The sample gives around 130,000 clones, about 80% of which show up once; 5% to 6% is in the top ten. Their recognized antigens are unknown. The sequences come from PBMCs, collected from a glioma patient whose treatment included an IDH1 peptide vaccine. These receptors came from a man in his forties with glioma.

This clone has only one observation. The junction and the germline gene differ at one end; a read error may be behind it. The CDR3 is CASSLAGGTYEQYF. The CDR3 DNA reads as TGTGCCAGCAGCCTAGCGGGGGGAACCTACGAGCAGTACTTC. This chain uses TRBV7-8 with TRBJ2-7, with 11 positions matching TRBD2. Germline assignment: CDR1 SGHVS and CDR2 FQNEAQ. This CDR3 comprises 14 residues.

V usage is TRBV9 and J usage is TRBJ1-2, with D tentatively TRBD1 (5 bases). Germline assignment: CDR1 SGDLS and CDR2 YYNGEE. The V end lost 0 bases, the J end lost 4 bases, and 10 bases lay between the germline ends. There are 14 residues in the CDR3. CDR3 nucleotides: TGTGCCAGCAGCGTAGCTCGGGACTTCTATGGCTACACCTTC. This encodes CASSVARDFYGYTF. Together with reference TRBV9 and TRBJ1-2, the CDR3 gives the full variable domain: DSGVTQTPKHLITATGQRVTLRCSPRSGDLSVYWYQQSLDQGLQFLIQYYNGEERAKGNILERFSAQQFPDLHSELNLSSLELGDSALYFCASSVARDFYGYTFGSGTRLTVV.

The gene calls are TRBV29-1 and TRBJ2-3; 11 bases are shared with TRBD1. Trimming cost V 5 bases and J 3 bases; bases outside gene matches: 7. This CDR3 contains 15 residues. In germline, CDR1 is SQVTM, CDR2 ANQGSEA. The CDR3 region has the DNA TGCAGCGTTTCCGGACAGGGGGCTAGGACAGATACGCAGTATTTT. Translating it yields CSVSGQGARTDTQYF.

The chain carries TRBV7-3 and TRBJ2-2, with D uncertain. This CDR3 has 11 residues. Deletions cut 2 bases from V and 6 bases from J, with 1 base between. Per the germline V gene, CDR1 is SGHTA and CDR2 is FQGTGA. The CDR3 sequence is CASSLSGELFF. The CDR3 DNA reads TGTGCCAGCAGCTTATCCGGGGAGCTGTTTTTT.

The chain joins TRBV4-3 to TRBJ2-3; 8 bases map to TRBD1. The CDR3 is made up of 16 amino acids. J lost 4 bases, V lost 5 bases, and 11 bases had no gene match. Germline CDR1 LGHNA, CDR2 YSLEER. CDR3 nucleotide sequence: TGCGCCAGCAGCTTCCGGACAGGGACAGTCGCAGATACGCAGTATTTT. This sequence encodes CASSFRTGTVADTQYF.

The rearrangement links TRBV11-1 to TRBJ2-7; the D is unclear. Deletions cut 0 bases from V and 0 bases from J, with 3 bases between. Germline-derived CDR1 and CDR2 are SGHAT and FQDESV (reference sequence). This CDR3 has 13 amino acids. This chain's CDR3 is CASSLAFSYEQYF. In DNA, the CDR3 is TGTGCCAGCAGCTTAGCGTTCTCCTACGAGCAGTACTTC.

V is TRBV27 and J is TRBJ1-1; 10 positions agree with TRBD1. V trimming: 3 bases; J trimming: 0 bases; junction bases outside the gene matches: 7. CDR3 length: 17 amino acids. Germline V gene sequence: CDR1 MNHEY, CDR2 SMNVEV (reference sequence). DNA of the CDR3: TGTGCCAGCAGTTTTTGGGGGACAGGGGCAATGAACACTGAAGCTTTCTTT. It specifies CASSFWGTGAMNTEAFF.

The rearrangement joins TRBV13 to TRBJ2-5; D may correspond to TRBD1 or TRBD2 (7 bases each). There are 14 residues in the CDR3. The ends were cut back, 5 bases at V and 4 bases at J, with 14 bases in the middle. Germline V lookup: CDR1 PRHDT, CDR2 FYEKMQ (reference sequence). The CDR3 sequence is CASSEGGGGETQYF. The CDR3, as DNA: TGTGCCAGCAGCGAAGGGGGCGGGGGAGAGACCCAGTACTTC.

The V call is TRBV19, the J call TRBJ2-7; 9 nucleotides align to TRBD2. V shed 3 bases, J shed 5 bases, and the junction held 5 bases outside the gene matches. Germline loops: CDR1 LNHDA, CDR2 SQIVND (reference sequence). The CDR3 spans 14 residues. CDR3 sequence (DNA): TGTGCCAGTAGTATTTTAGCGGGAGTCCACGAGCAGTACTTC. Protein product: CASSILAGVHEQYF.